The entry below describes one T cell receptor beta chain. What this receptor recognizes is not known. No quality values exist for individual bases; no much larger clone is one base distant. The germline V gene (reference sequence) gives CDR1 as MNHNY and CDR2 as SVGAGI. The V end loses 0 bases and the J end loses 4 bases, and a stretch of 13 bases separates them. Including cysteine and phenylalanine, the CDR3 has 16 amino acids. Of all the DNA, just the CDR3 is kept, 48 bases in frame from base 1. The library relied on the immunoSEQ multiplex PCR assay. Drawn from immuneACCESS, this table holds only the in-frame rearrangements with V and J called that TCRdb kept. Clones are partly lost; checked studies trace under half to an unresolved V gene and leave the rest unexplained. The sample profile shows 150,000 or so clones; 90% to 95% of them were found once. Roughly 14% of the sample lies in the top ten.

The data are from a study of control samples from healthy donors and cancer patients (dated by TCRdb to between 2020 and 2021). The sequence derives from a man aged 40-55 years in good health. The sequencing sample was made of blood. The chain couples TRBV6-6 to TRBJ1-3; no confident D gene assignment can be made. The DNA sequence follows: TGTGCCAGCAGTTACTCGAAGGGCCCACAGGGAAACACCATATATTTT. Translated, it gives CASSYSKGPQGNTIYF.